The clone carrying this T cell receptor (beta chain) came up many times. The source material, RNA transcripts, was used to amplify TCR beta CDR3 regions. Researchers ran a first-round RT-PCR on the TCR CDR3 using the HTBI primer set. Each CDR3 protein gets one entry after TCRdb re-called the multiplex PCR reads with MiXCR. The sample has about 510,000 distinct CDR3 sequences; 14% are singletons. Each diagnosis was grounded in clinical symptoms, serum thyroxine and TRAb, thyroid ultrasound, and orbital computed tomography. This CDR3 has 14 residues. Per germline, CDR1 MDHEN and CDR2 SYDVKM. The V gene lost 2 bases and the J gene lost 2 bases, with 7 bases spanning the gap. The data belong to a study of T cells in Graves' hyperthyroidism and ophthalmopathy. Across the study: Peripheral blood samples were taken at initial diagnosis, prior to any treatment.

This chain links TRBV28 with TRBJ2-1, with D perhaps being TRBD1 or TRBD2 (5 bases each). The TCR was taken from a woman aged 35 to 49 with Graves' hyperthyroidism. The sequenced sample was blood. The CDR3 loop reads CASSLGGPYNEQFF. As DNA, the CDR3 is TGTGCCAGCAGTTTAGGGGGTCCCTACAATGAGCAGTTCTTC.